These 2 T cell receptor beta chains were all obtained from the same sample, sequenced in a study of T cell responses to AZD1222 COVID-19 vaccine. Produced via immunoSEQ multiplex PCR; TCRdb's table is partial and in-frame only. The data show over 150,000 clones, just over 90% seen once. Here the sequenced sample was peripheral blood, taken on day 0 of AZD1222 vaccination. These receptors all stem from an adult in good health.

The V gene is TRBV5-5, the J gene TRBJ1-2, with unresolved D. The V end was cut by 0 bases, the J end by 4 bases, with 13 bases between. CDR3 length: 15 residues. CDR1 and CDR2 from the germline V gene are SGHKS and YYEKEE (reference sequence). The CDR3, as DNA: TGTGCCAGCAGCTTGGAAGGCGGTGCAGCCTATGGCTACACCTTC. As protein: CASSLEGGAAYGYTF.

This clone was seen a single time. The V call is TRBV12-3 or TRBV12-4, the J call TRBJ2-5, with D unclear. The CDR3 is made up of 11 amino acids. V lost 3 bases and J 7 bases, leaving 6 bases between the germline ends. DNA for the CDR3: TGTGCCAGCAGTTTCGGGCCGACCCAGTACTTC. Encoded protein: CASSFGPTQYF.